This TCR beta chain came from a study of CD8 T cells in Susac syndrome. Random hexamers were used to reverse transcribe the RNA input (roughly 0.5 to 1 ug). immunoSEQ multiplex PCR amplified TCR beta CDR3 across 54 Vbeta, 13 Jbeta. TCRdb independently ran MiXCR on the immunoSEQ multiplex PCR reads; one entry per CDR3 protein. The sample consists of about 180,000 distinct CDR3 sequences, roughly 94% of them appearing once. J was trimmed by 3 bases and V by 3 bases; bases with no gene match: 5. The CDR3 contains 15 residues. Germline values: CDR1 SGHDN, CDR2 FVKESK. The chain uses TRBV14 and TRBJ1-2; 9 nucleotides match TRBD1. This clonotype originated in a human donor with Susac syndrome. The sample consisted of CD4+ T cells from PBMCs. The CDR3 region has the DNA TGTGCCAGCAGCCAGTTGGGACAGGGAGACTATGGCTACACCTTC. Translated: CASSQLGQGDYGYTF.